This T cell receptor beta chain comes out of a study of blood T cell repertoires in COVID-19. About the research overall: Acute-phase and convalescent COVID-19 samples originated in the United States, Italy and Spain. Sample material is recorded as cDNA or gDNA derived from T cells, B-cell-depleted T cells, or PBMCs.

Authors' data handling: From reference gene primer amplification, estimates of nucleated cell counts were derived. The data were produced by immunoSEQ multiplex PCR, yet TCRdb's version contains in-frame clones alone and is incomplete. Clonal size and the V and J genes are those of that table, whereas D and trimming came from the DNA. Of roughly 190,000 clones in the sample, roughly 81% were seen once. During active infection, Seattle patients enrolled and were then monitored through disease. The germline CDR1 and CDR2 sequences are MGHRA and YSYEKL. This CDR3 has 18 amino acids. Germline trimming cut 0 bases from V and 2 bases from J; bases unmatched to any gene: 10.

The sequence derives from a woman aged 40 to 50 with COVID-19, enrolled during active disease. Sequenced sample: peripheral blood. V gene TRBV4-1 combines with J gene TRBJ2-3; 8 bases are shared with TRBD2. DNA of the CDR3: TGCGCCAGCAGCCAAGATCCCCACCCGGGAGGGTACACAGATACGCAGTATTTT. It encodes CASSQDPHPGGYTDTQYF.